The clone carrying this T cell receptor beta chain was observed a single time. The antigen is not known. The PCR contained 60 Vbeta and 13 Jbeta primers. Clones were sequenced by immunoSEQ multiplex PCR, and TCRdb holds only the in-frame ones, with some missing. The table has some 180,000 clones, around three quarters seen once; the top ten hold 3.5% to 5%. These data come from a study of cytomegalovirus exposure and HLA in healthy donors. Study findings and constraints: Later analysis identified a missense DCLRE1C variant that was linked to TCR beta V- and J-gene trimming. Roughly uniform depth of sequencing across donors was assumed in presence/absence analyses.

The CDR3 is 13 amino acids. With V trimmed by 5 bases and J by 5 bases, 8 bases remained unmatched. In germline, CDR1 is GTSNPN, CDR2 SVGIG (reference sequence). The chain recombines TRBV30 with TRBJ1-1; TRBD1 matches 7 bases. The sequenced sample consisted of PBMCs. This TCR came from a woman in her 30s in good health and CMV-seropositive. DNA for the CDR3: TGTGCCTGGGGTACAGGGGTTGGGACTGAAGCTTTCTTT. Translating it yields CAWGTGVGTEAFF.